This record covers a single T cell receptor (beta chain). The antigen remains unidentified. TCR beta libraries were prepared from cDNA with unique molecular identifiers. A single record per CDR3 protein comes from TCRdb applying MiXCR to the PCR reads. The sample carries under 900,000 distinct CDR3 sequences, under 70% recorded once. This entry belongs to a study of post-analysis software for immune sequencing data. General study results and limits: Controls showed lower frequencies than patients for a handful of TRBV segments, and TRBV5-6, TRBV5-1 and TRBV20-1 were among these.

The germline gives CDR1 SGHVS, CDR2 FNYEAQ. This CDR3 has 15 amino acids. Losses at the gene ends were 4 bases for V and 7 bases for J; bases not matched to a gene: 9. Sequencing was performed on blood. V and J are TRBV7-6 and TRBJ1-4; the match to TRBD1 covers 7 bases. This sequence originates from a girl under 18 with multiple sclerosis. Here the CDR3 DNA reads TGTGCCAGCAGCTCCATGGGACAGACGAGTGAAAAACTGTTTTTT. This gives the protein CASSSMGQTSEKLFF.